The sequence of this TCR beta chain was determined in a study of blood T cell repertoires in COVID-19. Study-level background: Material from acute and convalescent COVID-19 was sourced from the United States, Italy and Spain.

Germline assignment: CDR1 SGHAT and CDR2 FQNNGV. Trimming cost V 5 bases and J 3 bases, with 17 bases left between them. The CDR3 is 15 residues long. TCRdb keeps only in-frame clones here, not all; method: immunoSEQ multiplex PCR. This table has about 160,000 clones, approximately 80% appearing once. The rearrangement links TRBV11-2 to TRBJ2-7, with a tentative D call TRBD1 (5 bases). Source material: peripheral blood. The sequence derives from a woman of 80 years or more with active or convalescent COVID-19. CDR3 sequence (DNA): TGTGCCAGCAGCCAGAATCAGGGCTTTTACTACGAGCAGTACTTC. Its protein product is CASSQNQGFYYEQYF. Full variable domain (rest looked up from reference TRBV11-2 and TRBJ2-7): EAGVAQSPRYKIIEKRQSVAFWCNPISGHATLYWYQQILGQGPKLLIQFQNNGVVDDSQLPKDRFSAERLKGVDSTLKIQPAKLEDSAVYLCASSQNQGFYYEQYFGPGTRLTVT.